This TCR beta chain is drawn from a study of blood T cell repertoires in COVID-19. Background on the study: Donors in the United States, Italy and Spain gave samples during acute or convalescent COVID-19. PBMCs, B-cell-depleted T cells, or T cells were the source of the cDNA or gDNA that made up the material.

Original methodology: Amplified reference gene primers provided the basis for estimating nucleated cell counts. Only in-frame clones appear in the TCRdb table, and some are missing; sequencing was by immunoSEQ multiplex PCR. The DNA gave D and trimming, while V, J and clone size come from that table. The table shows 70,000 to 75,000 clones, with around four fifths occurring only once. This CDR3 contains 17 residues. Per germline, CDR1 SGHVS and CDR2 FNYEAQ. With 5 bases clipped from V and 4 bases from J, the junction kept 15 bases outside the gene matches. This sequence joins TRBV7-6 and TRBJ2-5; 8 bases fit TRBD2. Sequencing was carried out using peripheral blood. This sequence originates from a woman aged 55-70 years with acute or convalescent COVID-19. CDR3 sequence: CASSPSRGSGVIETQYF. The CDR3, as DNA: TGTGCCAGCAGCCCGAGTCGTGGTAGCGGGGTCATAGAGACCCAGTACTTC.